The clone carrying this T cell receptor (beta chain) was counted at least ten times. Its antigen is as yet unknown. This CDR3 comprises 14 residues. V lost 6 bases and J 6 bases, leaving 19 bases between the germline ends. Germline V lookup: CDR1 DFQATT, CDR2 SNEGSKA (reference sequence). The sample is drawn from a study of identical twins. cDNA carried unique molecular identifiers, and a universal primer site was added by template switching. TCRdb re-analysed the 5' RACE reads in MiXCR, keeping a single row per CDR3 protein. The table records roughly 350,000 distinct CDR3 sequences, around 9.7% of them present only once. The study, taken as a whole, reports: Invariant cells of the MAIT and iNKT types might have partly distorted the zero-insertion analyses.

Material: naive T cells sorted from blood. The V call is TRBV20-1, the J call TRBJ2-3; a weak D match, TRBD2 (6 bases). This receptor was obtained from a woman aged 45-65 years in good health. CDR3 DNA sequence: TGCAGTGCCACCCCAGCGGCGGGGTCCGATACGCAGTATTTT. Protein sequence: CSATPAAGSDTQYF.